This TCR beta chain was identified during a study of neurological immune-mediated disorders. This clonotype was found many times. The cDNA was produced through 5'RACE with 10-nucleotide random UMIs. TCRdb re-called the 5' RACE reads with MiXCR, one entry per CDR3 protein. The data hold under 80,000 distinct CDR3 sequences, with 4% to 5.5% observed a single time. The CDR3 runs 14 residues. V lost 10 bases and J lost 2, with 15 bases in between. CDR1 and CDR2 (germline): WSHSY, SAAADI. What was sequenced was PBMCs. The source is a woman aged 45-65 years with multiple sclerosis. The chain employs TRBV10-2 and TRBJ2-1; D possibly corresponds to TRBD2 (5 bases). Here the CDR3 DNA reads TGCGCCACCCAGTCCCCCGGGGCCTACAATGAGCAGTTCTTC. Residues: CATQSPGAYNEQFF.